Listed here is a single T cell receptor (beta chain). V was trimmed by 5 bases and J by 2 bases, leaving 3 bases between them. The CDR3 is 10 residues long. Looked up from germline, CDR1 is SQVTM and CDR2 is ANQGSEA. This entry belongs to a study of shared clonotypes between healthy human individuals. Assay: immunoSEQ multiplex PCR; the TCRdb copy retains only in-frame clones and omits some. The table has 1.6 million or so clones, just under 99% seen once. The chain links TRBV29-1 to TRBJ1-1; D is unclear. The sequencing input was naive CD4+ T cells sorted from blood. As for subset: CD45RA+ positively selected. The origin of this receptor is a man aged 25 to 45 in good health. The CDR3 DNA reads as TGCAGCGTTCCCAACACTGAAGCTTTCTTT. Translation: CSVPNTEAFF.